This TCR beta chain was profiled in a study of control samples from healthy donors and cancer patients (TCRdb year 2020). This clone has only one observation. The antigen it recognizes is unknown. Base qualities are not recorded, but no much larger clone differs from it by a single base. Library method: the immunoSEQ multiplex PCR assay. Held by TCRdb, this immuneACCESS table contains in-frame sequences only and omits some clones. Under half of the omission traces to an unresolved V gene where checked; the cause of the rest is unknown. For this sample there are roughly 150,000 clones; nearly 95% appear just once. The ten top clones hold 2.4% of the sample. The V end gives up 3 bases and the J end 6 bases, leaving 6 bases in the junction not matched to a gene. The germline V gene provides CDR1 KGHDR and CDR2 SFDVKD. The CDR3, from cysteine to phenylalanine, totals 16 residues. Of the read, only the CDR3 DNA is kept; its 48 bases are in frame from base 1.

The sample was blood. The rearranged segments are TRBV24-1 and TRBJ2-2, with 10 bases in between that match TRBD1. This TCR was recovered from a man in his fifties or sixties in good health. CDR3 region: CATSDPGTGVSGELFF. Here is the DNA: TGTGCCACCAGTGATCCAGGGACAGGGGTATCCGGGGAGCTGTTTTTT.